What follows are 3 T cell receptor beta chains derived from one specimen sequenced in a study of naive and memory T cell subsets. Ligated cDNA underwent four rounds of PCR with nested alpha and beta constant region primers and SP2. A single record per CDR3 protein comes from TCRdb applying MiXCR to the UMI-ligation and nested PCR reads. The repertoire holds about 14,000 distinct CDR3 sequences, with 4% to 6.5% as singletons. Stated treatment: skin biopsy from PPD injection site in Mantoux-positive individual. An oligonucleotide containing a UMI was ligated to the 3' end of TCR cDNA. Sequencing was performed on skin, taken from a tuberculin skin test site. The receptors derive from an adult in good health.

This chain links TRBV23-1 with TRBJ2-2; TRBD2 is a possible D gene (6 bases). TRBV23-1 is sorted into the ORF group, with uncertain function. Trimming removed 2 bases from V and 3 bases from J, with 10 bases in between. The CDR3 extends over 15 amino acids. As DNA, the CDR3 is TGCGCCAGCAGTCAAGGACTACGAGACACCGGGGAGCTGTTTTTT. Its protein is CASSQGLRDTGELFF.

This clonotype was found many times. J is TRBJ2-3 and V is TRBV9; a weak D match, TRBD2 (6 bases). The CDR3 covers 16 residues. V gave up 0 bases and J gave up 0 bases, with 11 bases separating them. The germline V gene has CDR1 SGDLS and CDR2 YYNGEE. CDR3: CASSVGVGGSTDTQYF. The CDR3 coding sequence is TGTGCCAGCAGCGTAGGTGTGGGGGGTAGCACAGATACGCAGTATTTT.

This clonotype was recorded many times. The gene calls are TRBV30 and TRBJ1-4; 7 nucleotides align to TRBD1. J gave up 7 bases and V 8 bases, and 16 bases lay outside the gene matches. The germline gives CDR1 GTSNPN, CDR2 SVGIG (reference sequence). This CDR3 has 15 amino acids. CDR3 region: CARTSWSGGIEKLFF. The CDR3, as DNA: TGTGCCCGAACCTCGTGGTCAGGGGGAATTGAAAAACTGTTTTTT.